These T cell receptor beta chains were read from a single sample in a study of OX40 agonist ivuxolimab in advanced cancers. Here immunoSEQ multiplex PCR was the method, and the copy in TCRdb shows in-frame clones only, minus some. This repertoire shows about 68,000 clones, around 83% found once; its top ten account for more than 1.4%. The sample consisted of CD4+ or CD8+ T cells sorted from blood, taken in a trial of the OX40 agonist ivuxolimab. These TCRs come from an adult with an advanced solid tumor such as melanoma, head and neck, liver or kidney cancer. Each CDR3 is given with its conserved first and last residue. A D gene is named only where the DNA matches it firmly. The size entry is marked missing in some rows and otherwise reads once, few, many or a size class.

V gene: TRBV5-1
D gene: -
J gene: TRBJ2-1
clone size: -
CDR3 DNA: TGCGCCAGCAGCACCCTCCTTAGCGTGAATGAGCAGTTCTTC
CDR3 protein: CASSTLLSVNEQFF

V gene: TRBV6-5
D gene: TRBD1
J gene: TRBJ2-7
clone size: few
CDR3 DNA: TGTGCCAGCAGCTACTGGGACAGAACCTACGAGCAGTACTTC
CDR3 protein: CASSYWDRTYEQYF

V gene: TRBV19
D gene: -
J gene: TRBJ1-4
clone size: -
CDR3 DNA: TGTGCCAGTAGTATCGGGACGGTTAATGAAAAACTGTTTTTT
CDR3 protein: CASSIGTVNEKLFF

V gene: TRBV4-1
D gene: -
J gene: TRBJ1-1
clone size: -
CDR3 DNA: TGCGCCAGCAGCCAAACCGGTGGGGGAGTTAACACTGAAGCTTTCTTT
CDR3 protein: CASSQTGGGVNTEAFF

V gene: TRBV6-1
D gene: -
J gene: TRBJ2-6
clone size: -
CDR3 DNA: TGTGCCAGCAGAGGCCACTCTGGGGCCAACGTCCTGACTTTC
CDR3 protein: CASRGHSGANVLTF

V gene: TRBV7-2
D gene: -
J gene: TRBJ2-7
clone size: -
CDR3 DNA: TGTGCCAGCAGCCGTACCGGGACGTCTGCCTACGAGCAGTACTTC
CDR3 protein: CASSRTGTSAYEQYF

V gene: TRBV5-1
D gene: -
J gene: TRBJ1-5
clone size: -
CDR3 DNA: TGCGCCAGCAGCTTCGACTGGAGCAATCAGCCCCAGCATTTT
CDR3 protein: CASSFDWSNQPQHF

V gene: TRBV5-4
D gene: -
J gene: TRBJ1-3
clone size: -
CDR3 DNA: TGTGCCAGCAGCTTGGACAAACTTGACACCATATATTTT
CDR3 protein: CASSLDKLDTIYF

V gene: TRBV5-6
D gene: -
J gene: TRBJ2-6
clone size: -
CDR3 DNA: TGTGCCAGCAGCCTTAGAAGGTTCCGCTCTGGGGCCAACGTCCTGACTTTC
CDR3 protein: CASSLRRFRSGANVLTF

V gene: TRBV6-7
D gene: -
J gene: TRBJ1-1
clone size: -
CDR3 DNA: TGTGCCAGCAGTTACTCGATTCGAAGTCAGGGGACTGAAGCTTTCTTT
CDR3 protein: CASSYSIRSQGTEAFF

V gene: TRBV5-1
D gene: TRBD2
J gene: TRBJ2-2
clone size: -
CDR3 DNA: TGCGCCAGCAGCTCCGTTAGCGGGGGGAACACCGGGGAGCTGTTTTTT
CDR3 protein: CASSSVSGGNTGELFF

V gene: TRBV14
D gene: TRBD2
J gene: TRBJ2-1
clone size: -
CDR3 DNA: TGTGCCAGCAGCCAGCTAGCGGGGGTGAGCAATGAGCAGTTCTTC
CDR3 protein: CASSQLAGVSNEQFF

V gene: TRBV7-8
D gene: -
J gene: TRBJ2-5
clone size: -
CDR3 DNA: TGTGCCAGCAGCCTCACGGGGACCCAGTACTTC
CDR3 protein: CASSLTGTQYF

V gene: TRBV28
D gene: TRBD1
J gene: TRBJ1-4
clone size: -
CDR3 DNA: TGTGCCAGCAGTTCAGGGGGAATGGTTGAAGAAAAACTGTTTTTT
CDR3 protein: CASSSGGMVEEKLFF

V gene: TRBV19
D gene: -
J gene: TRBJ2-4
clone size: -
CDR3 DNA: TGTGCCAGTAGTATAGATCAGAGGATGGTAGCCAAAAACATTCAGTACTTC
CDR3 protein: CASSIDQRMVAKNIQYF

V gene: TRBV5-4
D gene: -
J gene: TRBJ2-4
clone size: once
CDR3 DNA: TGTGCCAGCAGCCTGCGTGGGGTGAACATTCAGTACTTC
CDR3 protein: CASSLRGVNIQYF

V gene: TRBV28
D gene: TRBD1
J gene: TRBJ2-7
clone size: -
CDR3 DNA: TGTGCCAGCAGTCCAGGGGACCCGGGACAGTCCTACGAGCAGTACTTC
CDR3 protein: CASSPGDPGQSYEQYF

V gene: TRBV27
D gene: -
J gene: TRBJ2-7
clone size: -
CDR3 DNA: TGTGCCAGCAGTTTATCCGGTACGGGGAGCTCCTACGAGCAGTACTTC
CDR3 protein: CASSLSGTGSSYEQYF

V gene: TRBV27
D gene: -
J gene: TRBJ2-3
clone size: -
CDR3 DNA: TGTGCCAGCAGGGGACCGCTTAGTGGCACAGATACGCAGTATTTT
CDR3 protein: CASRGPLSGTDTQYF